One and the same sample provided the 5 T cell receptor beta chains below, sequenced in a study of OX40 agonist ivuxolimab in advanced cancers. Measured with immunoSEQ multiplex PCR; TCRdb has only the in-frame clones, and not every one. The sample consists of approximately 6,900 clones, about 74% of them appearing once. The sample in question was CD4+ or CD8+ T cells sorted from blood, obtained in a trial of the OX40 agonist ivuxolimab. These receptors were collected from an adult with an advanced solid tumor such as melanoma, head and neck, liver or kidney cancer.

This chain joins TRBV6-6 and TRBJ1-5, with 7 bases that match TRBD1. The CDR3 contains 15 residues. V was pared by 5 bases and J by 6 bases, with 10 bases of the junction left unmatched. Germline lookup yields CDR1 MNHNY and CDR2 SVGAGI (reference sequence). CDR3 in amino acids: CASSDPDRVAQPQHF. CDR3 nucleotides: TGTGCCAGCAGTGACCCCGACAGGGTGGCTCAGCCCCAGCATTTT.

This clone showed up just a few times. Additional DNA sequences in this sample encode the identical CDR3. This chain joins TRBV9 and TRBJ2-7, with D possibly matching TRBD2 (6 bases). The ends were cut back, 0 bases at V and 6 bases at J, with 10 bases in the middle. This CDR3 spans 13 amino acids. CDR1 is SGDLS and CDR2 is YYNGEE in the germline V gene. The CDR3 coding sequence is TGTGCCAGCAGCGTAGGTTCCGGGGGCGAGCAGTACTTC. Protein sequence: CASSVGSGGEQYF. Supplemented by reference TRBV9 and TRBJ2-7, the full variable domain reads DSGVTQTPKHLITATGQRVTLRCSPRSGDLSVYWYQQSLDQGLQFLIQYYNGEERAKGNILERFSAQQFPDLHSELNLSSLELGDSALYFCASSVGSGGEQYFGPGTRLTVT.

In the case of this clone: Other DNA sequences of this sample code for an identical CDR3. V is TRBV9 and J is TRBJ2-1, with TRBD2 identical over 8 bases. This CDR3 comprises 15 residues. Unmatched junction bases numbered 6, after V lost 3 bases and J lost 4 bases. Looked up from germline, CDR1 is SGDLS and CDR2 is YYNGEE. CDR3 amino acids: CASSESGGVYNEQFF. The CDR3 DNA reads TGTGCCAGCAGCGAGAGCGGGGGAGTTTACAATGAGCAGTTCTTC.

In its sample, this clone was seen once. The J gene is TRBJ2-3, the V gene TRBV4-3, with TRBD2 identical over 11 bases. CDR1 LGHNA and CDR2 YSLEER come from the germline V gene. The CDR3 loop spans 18 amino acids. V shed 4 bases, J shed 0 bases, and the junction held 9 bases outside the gene matches. The CDR3 nucleotides read TGCGCCAGCAGCCCCTCGGGACTAGCGGAGTGGAGCACAGATACGCAGTATTTT. This sequence encodes CASSPSGLAEWSTDTQYF.

The chain recombines TRBV7-9 with TRBJ1-2; the match to TRBD1 covers 10 bases. The CDR3 is 16 residues long. The V and J ends lost 5 bases and 8 bases, in that order; junction bases with no gene match: 14. The germline CDR1 and CDR2 sequences are SEHNR and FQNEAQ (reference sequence). The CDR3 DNA sequence: TGTGCCAGCAGCCATTACCGGGACAGGGGCCTCGGGGGCTACACCTTC. This translates into CASSHYRDRGLGGYTF.